Each of the 32 T cell receptor beta chains below was sequenced from the same sample in a study of identifying expanded T cells in peripheral blood. Sequenced by immunoSEQ multiplex PCR; TCRdb stores in-frame clones only, minus some. The sample has roughly 78,000 clones, roughly 88% seen once. The specimen was blood. The receptors were sampled from a person between 18 and 75 years old in good health.

The V and J genes are TRBV5-1 and TRBJ2-1; TRBD2 matches at 12 bases. This CDR3 has 16 residues. J lost 6 bases, V lost 4 bases, and 8 bases had no gene match. Per germline, CDR1 SGHRS and CDR2 YFSETQ. CDR3 residues: CASSQTSGRSFNEQFF. The CDR3 nucleotides read TGCGCCAGCAGCCAGACTAGCGGGAGAAGCTTCAATGAGCAGTTCTTC.

The V call is TRBV10-3, the J call TRBJ2-7; 7 positions agree with TRBD2. CDR1 ENHRY and CDR2 SYGVKD come from the germline V gene. This CDR3 is built from 17 residues. The junction had 16 bases not matched to a gene; V was cut back by 8 bases and J by 0 bases. The CDR3 reads CAIAGPWASGDSYEQYF. The CDR3 DNA reads TGTGCCATCGCGGGCCCGTGGGCGAGCGGGGACTCCTACGAGCAGTACTTC.

The chain carries TRBV27 and TRBJ2-2; 10 positions agree with TRBD1. Germline-derived CDR1 and CDR2 are MNHEY and SMNVEV (reference sequence). The CDR3 length is 13 residues. J gave up 7 bases and V 6 bases, and 2 bases lay outside the gene matches. This chain's CDR3 is CASSRTGGGELFF. The DNA of the CDR3 is TGTGCCAGCAGCCGGACAGGGGGCGGGGAGCTGTTTTTT.

V usage is TRBV6-1 and J usage is TRBJ2-1; D is ambiguous. V dropped 5 bases and J dropped 7 bases, with 15 bases sitting between them. Germline V gives CDR1 MNHNS, CDR2 SASEGT. CDR3 length: 14 amino acids. The CDR3 is CASSFSEAANEQFF. CDR3 DNA: TGTGCCAGCAGTTTCAGTGAGGCGGCGAATGAGCAGTTCTTC.

This clone was observed a handful of times. The chain has TRBV2 and TRBJ2-5; no reliable D call. V was shortened by 8 bases and J by 4 bases, with 14 bases between the two germline ends. Per the germline V gene, CDR1 is SNHLY and CDR2 is FYNNEI. This CDR3 region has 13 residues. CDR3: CASLQTRGETQYF. The CDR3 nucleotides are TGTGCCAGCCTTCAGACACGCGGAGAGACCCAGTACTTC.

This clone was picked up one time. This sequence joins TRBV9 and TRBJ2-1; D is undetermined. Germline CDR1 reads SGDLS; CDR2 reads YYNGEE. The V end lost 3 bases, the J end lost 10 bases, and 14 bases lay between the germline ends. The CDR3 sequence is 13 residues long. The CDR3 reads CASSARLDREQFF. CDR3 DNA sequence: TGTGCCAGCAGCGCGAGATTGGACCGGGAGCAGTTCTTC.

The DNA for the CDR3 is TGTGCCAGCAGTGGGAGGGAGCGGGTGAACACTGAAGCTTTCTTT. This encodes CASSGRERVNTEAFF. The J gene is TRBJ1-1, the V gene TRBV6-4; D is uncertain. The CDR3 spans 15 residues. Germline assignment: CDR1 MRHNA and CDR2 SNTAGT. Trimming left V 4 bases short and J 0 bases short, with 12 bases between.

The chain recombines TRBV2 with TRBJ1-2; TRBD1 is a possible D gene (5 bases). V was trimmed by 6 bases and J by 2 bases, leaving 16 bases between them. This CDR3 spans 15 amino acids. Germline V gene sequence: CDR1 SNHLY, CDR2 FYNNEI. The CDR3 here is CASRGPSGGNYGYTF. CDR3 coding DNA: TGTGCCAGCAGAGGACCAAGTGGGGGGAACTATGGCTACACCTTC.

The gene calls are TRBV7-2 and TRBJ2-7; TRBD2 matches 12 bases. This CDR3 comprises 16 residues. Germline assignment: CDR1 SGHTA and CDR2 FQGNSA. Trimming took 5 bases from V and 0 from J; bases not matched to a gene: 5. In DNA, the CDR3 is TGTGCCAGCAGCCCCCGGGGACTAGCGGGCTCCTACGAGCAGTACTTC. Amino acids: CASSPRGLAGSYEQYF.

The chain couples TRBV7-9 to TRBJ2-1; the match to TRBD2 covers 9 bases. The CDR3 spans 15 residues. CDR1 and CDR2 (germline): SEHNR, FQNEAQ (reference sequence). Trimming took 1 base from V and 8 from J; bases not matched to a gene: 6. The CDR3 loop reads CASSLGGLAHYEQFF. The CDR3, as DNA: TGTGCCAGCAGCTTAGGGGGACTAGCACATTATGAGCAGTTCTTC.

The V call is TRBV5-1, the J call TRBJ2-7, with D perhaps matching TRBD2 (6 bases). Between the trimmed V and J ends, which lost 4 bases and 6 bases, there was a span of 14 bases. There are 13 residues in the CDR3. Germline V lookup: CDR1 SGHRS, CDR2 YFSETQ. The CDR3 coding sequence is TGCGCCAGCAGCCCTGGATCGGAGGGCGAGCAGTACTTC. Protein: CASSPGSEGEQYF.

The chain employs TRBV5-4 and TRBJ2-5, with D possibly being TRBD2 (7 bases). The CDR3 has 14 amino acids. Germline V lookup: CDR1 SGHNT, CDR2 YYREEE (reference sequence). Between the trimmed V and J ends, which lost 2 bases and 5 bases, there was a span of 13 bases. CDR3 protein: CASSFPQGGETQYF. The DNA for the CDR3 is TGTGCCAGCAGCTTCCCACAGGGAGGGGAGACCCAGTACTTC.

This chain uses TRBV10-3 with TRBJ2-5, with D possibly matching TRBD1 (6 bases). Trimming cost V 7 bases and J 2 bases, with 11 bases left between them. The CDR3 spans 13 residues. Germline V lookup: CDR1 ENHRY, CDR2 SYGVKD. CDR3 region: CAITSGEQETQYF. In DNA form, the CDR3 reads TGTGCCATCACCTCAGGGGAGCAAGAGACCCAGTACTTC.

The chain carries TRBV2 and TRBJ2-3; TRBD2 matches at 9 bases. Germline trimming cut 6 bases from V and 0 bases from J; bases unmatched to any gene: 28. CDR1 and CDR2 (germline): SNHLY, FYNNEI. The CDR3 runs to 23 residues. In nucleotides, the CDR3 is TGTGCCAGCAGCCGCCCAGGCCTCGGACTAGCGTATGTCCTTGGGGTTAGCACAGATACGCAGTATTTT. Translation: CASSRPGLGLAYVLGVSTDTQYF.

This clone was counted only a few times. The gene calls are TRBV10-3 and TRBJ2-1, with D possibly TRBD1 on 6 matching bases. Between the trimmed V and J ends, which lost 4 bases and 8 bases, there was a span of 9 bases. The CDR3 sequence is 12 residues long. CDR1 is ENHRY, CDR2 SYGVKD, per germline. The CDR3 sequence: CAISGYRDEQFF. The CDR3 coding sequence is TGTGCCATCAGTGGGTACAGGGATGAGCAGTTCTTC.

This chain uses TRBV6-1 with TRBJ2-7, with D unresolved. The CDR3 sequence is 13 residues long. Germline V CDR1 and CDR2: MNHNS, SASEGT. V lost 4 bases to trimming and J lost 7 bases, with 14 bases between them. CDR3 coding DNA: TGTGCCAGCAGTGCCGGACGTCCTCCGGAGCAGTACTTC. This sequence encodes CASSAGRPPEQYF.

J is TRBJ1-2 and V is TRBV2; possible D gene TRBD1, 5 bases. This CDR3 has 15 amino acids. V was clipped by 0 bases and J by 2 bases, with 10 bases between them. From germline, CDR1 is SNHLY and CDR2 FYNNEI. The DNA for the CDR3 is TGTGCCAGCAGTGAAGCTTTGACAGAGAACTATGGCTACACCTTC. It specifies CASSEALTENYGYTF. Complete variable domain (other parts from reference TRBV2 and TRBJ1-2): EPEVTQTPSHQVTQMGQEVILRCVPISNHLYFYWYRQILGQKVEFLVSFYNNEISEKSEIFDDQFSVERPDGSNFTLKIRSTKLEDSAMYFCASSEALTENYGYTFGSGTRLTVV.

The J gene is TRBJ2-5, the V gene TRBV5-1, with 11 bases fitting TRBD2. J gave up 7 bases and V 4 bases, and 15 bases lay outside the gene matches. The CDR3 contains 17 residues. Germline assignment: CDR1 SGHRS and CDR2 YFSETQ. The CDR3 region has the DNA TGCGCCAGCAGCCCCTACTCAACTAGCGGGAGCCGGGGGACCCAGTACTTC. Protein: CASSPYSTSGSRGTQYF.

The chain links TRBV6-4 to TRBJ1-1, with 10 bases matching TRBD1. J lost 1 base, V lost 4 bases, and 6 bases had no gene match. The germline CDR1 and CDR2 sequences are MRHNA and SNTAGT. The CDR3 is made up of 16 amino acids. The CDR3 DNA follows: TGTGCCAGCAGTGCCCCGGGACAGGGGAAGAACACTGAAGCTTTCTTT. Amino acids: CASSAPGQGKNTEAFF.

The V call is TRBV7-2, the J call TRBJ2-7, with 10 nucleotides matching TRBD1. Losses at the gene ends were 5 bases for V and 5 bases for J; bases not matched to a gene: 6. The CDR3 sequence is 14 residues long. Germline CDR1 is SGHTA and CDR2 is FQGNSA. As DNA, the CDR3 is TGTGCCAGCAGCAGAGGACAGGGGGAACACGAGCAGTACTTC. Translating it yields CASSRGQGEHEQYF.

CDR3 loop: CASSHKTSGTDEQFF. As DNA, the CDR3 is TGTGCCAGCAGCCATAAGACTAGCGGGACCGATGAGCAGTTCTTC. The V call is TRBV7-2, the J call TRBJ2-1; 11 bases line up with TRBD2. The V gene's germline CDR1 is SGHTA and CDR2 FQGNSA. After removal of 5 bases from V and 8 bases from J, the junction contained 8 bases not matched to a gene. The CDR3 loop spans 15 amino acids. The complete variable domain, with remaining parts taken from reference TRBV7-2 and TRBJ2-1, reads GAGVSQSPSNKVTEKGKDVELRCDPISGHTALYWYRQSLGQGLEFLIYFQGNSAPDKSGLPSDRFSAERTGGSVSTLTIQRTQQEDSAVYLCASSHKTSGTDEQFFGPGTRLTVL.

This chain links TRBV6-5 with TRBJ1-2, with D tentatively TRBD1 (5 bases). This CDR3 has 13 amino acids. Deletions cut 2 bases from V and 7 bases from J, with 11 bases between. Germline loops: CDR1 MNHEY, CDR2 SVGAGI. CDR3 nucleotides: TGTGCCAGCAGTTACAAGGGGATGCGTGGCTACACCTTC. Translation gives CASSYKGMRGYTF.

This clone came up once. The V gene is TRBV6-5, the J gene TRBJ1-1; D possibly corresponds to TRBD1 (5 bases). The CDR3 runs to 13 residues. The V gene's germline CDR1 is MNHEY and CDR2 SVGAGI. Deletions cut 6 bases from V and 0 bases from J, with 8 bases between. This CDR3 reads CASSRALNTEAFF. The CDR3 DNA sequence: TGTGCCAGCAGCAGGGCTCTGAACACTGAAGCTTTCTTT.

The gene calls are TRBV7-2 and TRBJ2-1, with 8 bases identical to TRBD2. The V gene end was trimmed by 1 base and the J gene end by 5 bases; junction bases not matched to a gene: 7. The germline V gene has CDR1 SGHTA and CDR2 FQGNSA. CDR3 length: 16 amino acids. The CDR3 is CASSLVGSGSHNEQFF. Here the CDR3 DNA reads TGTGCCAGCAGCTTAGTCGGCAGCGGGAGCCACAATGAGCAGTTCTTC.

The gene calls are TRBV29-1 and TRBJ1-2; 8 bases line up with TRBD1. Losses at the gene ends were 3 bases for V and 6 bases for J; bases not matched to a gene: 3. The CDR3 covers 12 residues. CDR1 is SQVTM, CDR2 ANQGSEA, per germline. CDR3 sequence reads: CSVETGADGYTF. The CDR3 region has the DNA TGCAGCGTTGAGACAGGGGCTGATGGCTACACCTTC. The full variable domain, completed using reference TRBV29-1 and TRBJ1-2, is SAVISQKPSRDICQRGTSLTIQCQVDSQVTMMFWYRQQPGQSLTLIATANQGSEATYESGFVIDKFPISRPNLTFSTLTVSNMSPEDSSIYLCSVETGADGYTFGSGTRLTVV.

This sequence joins TRBV6-5 and TRBJ1-2; 8 nucleotides align to TRBD1. J was trimmed by 4 bases and V by 7 bases; bases with no gene match: 8. Germline CDR1 MNHEY, CDR2 SVGAGI. CDR3 size: 14 residues. In DNA, the CDR3 is TGTGCCAGCAACCCCAGGGGGCTTGGCTATGGCTACACCTTC. This gives the protein CASNPRGLGYGYTF.

The rearrangement links TRBV5-1 to TRBJ2-3, with 9 bases identical to TRBD2. Trimming cost V 2 bases and J 5 bases; bases outside gene matches: 3. CDR3 length equals 14 residues. The germline V gene encodes CDR1 SGHRS and CDR2 YFSETQ. In DNA form, the CDR3 reads TGCGCCAGCAGCTTTGCGGGGGGGCAAGATACGCAGTATTTT. This gives the protein CASSFAGGQDTQYF.

The V call is TRBV27, the J call TRBJ2-2; the D call may be TRBD1 or TRBD2 (5 bases each). Trimming took 8 bases from V and 4 from J, leaving 11 bases between them. CDR1 is MNHEY, CDR2 SMNVEV, per germline (reference sequence). This CDR3 spans 13 amino acids. The DNA of the CDR3 is TGTGCCAGCCGGGACGGCAGCACCGGGGAGCTGTTTTTT. It encodes CASRDGSTGELFF.

CDR3 sequence: CASSLDAGVNTGELFF. In DNA form, the CDR3 reads TGTGCCAGCAGCTTGGATGCAGGGGTGAACACCGGGGAGCTGTTTTTT. The chain employs TRBV5-4 and TRBJ2-2; a weak D match, TRBD1 (6 bases). Trimming cost V 0 bases and J 1 base, with 10 bases left between them. The CDR3 sequence is 16 residues long. Germline V gene data show CDR1 as SGHNT and CDR2 as YYREEE (reference sequence). Complete variable domain (other parts from reference TRBV5-4 and TRBJ2-2): ETGVTQSPTHLIKTRGQQVTLRCSSQSGHNTVSWYQQALGQGPQFIFQYYREEENGRGNFPPRFSGLQFPNYSSELNVNALELDDSALYLCASSLDAGVNTGELFFGEGSRLTVL.

The chain recombines TRBV29-1 with TRBJ2-5; D perhaps matches TRBD1 (6 bases). The CDR3 has 15 amino acids. Germline assignment: CDR1 SQVTM and CDR2 ANQGSEA. V lost 2 bases and J lost 0, with 13 bases in between. The CDR3 protein is CSVESRQGNQETQYF. Written as DNA, the CDR3 is TGCAGCGTTGAATCAAGGCAGGGGAACCAAGAGACCCAGTACTTC.

This clone was picked up a small number of times. J is TRBJ1-3 and V is TRBV2; 9 bases map to TRBD1. The J segment lost 0 bases and the V segment lost 6 bases, leaving 9 bases of the junction unmatched. Germline V CDR1 and CDR2: SNHLY, FYNNEI. CDR3 length: 17 residues. The CDR3 nucleotides are TGTGCCAGCAGACGGACAGGGGTAGGCATCTCTGGAAACACCATATATTTT. Translating gives CASRRTGVGISGNTIYF.

The chain carries TRBV4-3 and TRBJ1-4; D perhaps matches TRBD1 (5 bases). Germline CDR1 LGHNA, CDR2 YSLEER. The germline V and J ends were trimmed by 0 bases and 4 bases, with 15 bases remaining between them. The CDR3 is 17 residues long. CDR3: CASSQDQSGLRNEKLFF. The CDR3 coding sequence is TGCGCCAGCAGCCAAGATCAATCGGGACTCCGTAATGAAAAACTGTTTTTT.